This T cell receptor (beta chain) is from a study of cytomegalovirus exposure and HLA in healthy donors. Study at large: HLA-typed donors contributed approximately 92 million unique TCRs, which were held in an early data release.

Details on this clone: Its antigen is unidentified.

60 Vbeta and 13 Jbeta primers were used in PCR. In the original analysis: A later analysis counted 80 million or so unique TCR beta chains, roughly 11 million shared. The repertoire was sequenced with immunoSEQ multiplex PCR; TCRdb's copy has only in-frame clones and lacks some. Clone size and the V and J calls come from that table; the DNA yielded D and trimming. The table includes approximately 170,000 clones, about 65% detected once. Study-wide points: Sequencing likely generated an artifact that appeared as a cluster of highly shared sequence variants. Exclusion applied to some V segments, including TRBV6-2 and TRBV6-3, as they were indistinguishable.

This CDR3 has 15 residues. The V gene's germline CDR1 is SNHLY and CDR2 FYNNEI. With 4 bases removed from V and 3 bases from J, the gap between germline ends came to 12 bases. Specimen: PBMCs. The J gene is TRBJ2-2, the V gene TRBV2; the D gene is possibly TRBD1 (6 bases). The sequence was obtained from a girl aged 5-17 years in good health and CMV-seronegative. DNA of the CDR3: TGTGCCAGCAGTGCGTGGGGGCAGGACACCGGGGAGCTGTTTTTT. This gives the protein CASSAWGQDTGELFF.